This TCR beta chain was found in a study of lymphopenia after photon versus proton radiotherapy. This table comes from immunoSEQ multiplex PCR, and its TCRdb copy is limited to in-frame clones, with some not included. The data hold fewer than 7,500 clones, with 93% observed a single time. As concerns this clone: Its antigen remains unidentified.

Germline V lookup: CDR1 SGHRS, CDR2 YFSETQ. The CDR3 extends over 15 amino acids. The V end was cut by 6 bases, the J end by 5 bases, with 20 bases between. Whole-study findings and limits: Authors raise, but do not show, better survival with proton therapy.

The chain combines TRBV5-1 with TRBJ2-5; D possibly corresponds to TRBD1 (6 bases). The starting material was peripheral blood, obtained from a patient treated with photon-based radiotherapy. The receptor's source is a woman aged 50 to 65 with cholangiocarcinoma. This CDR3 is CASNKDRPGIETQYF. The CDR3 DNA reads TGCGCCAGCAATAAGGACAGACCAGGGATCGAGACCCAGTACTTC.